The T cell receptor (beta chain) described here comes from a study of ipilimumab plus nivolumab after autologous stem cell transplantation (dated by TCRdb to 2020 to 2023). For context, the study as a whole: Trial patients received a median of roughly five ipilimumab doses and seven to nine nivolumab doses. The intent-to-treat population of the trial was made up of a few dozen patients. Included in the myeloma cohort were high-risk transplant-naive patients as well as patients relapsing within 3 years of a first autologous transplant. Patients undergoing autologous transplant for high-risk diffuse large B cell lymphoma, mature T cell lymphoma, or multiple myeloma were enrolled in the trial.

On this clone: Its binding antigen is unknown. No quality values exist for individual bases; no much larger clone is one base distant.

The receptor library was made with the immunoSEQ multiplex PCR assay. What TCRdb holds here is the immuneACCESS table cut down to in-frame rearrangements. Part of the clones is not present; checked against another copy, under half of the missing clones reflect an unresolved V gene, and the others are unexplained. The sample includes tens of thousands of clones, with approximately 92% observed a single time. Together, the top ten hold roughly 0.9% of the sample. Checkpoint therapy was initiated 14 to 28 days after autologous transplant, and ipilimumab was administered at 1 mg/kg intravenously on day 1 of selected weeks. Nivolumab was given at 3 mg/kg intravenously on day 1 of weeks 1, 4, 7, 10, and every two weeks through week 26. Combined checkpoint inhibition with ipilimumab and nivolumab as consolidation after autologous stem cell transplantation was tested in a Phase Ib clinical trial. Points the paper makes about the study in general: According to the authors, a biologic rationale for studying the approach further came from T cell receptor repertoire, regulatory T cell phenotype and gut microbiota profiles. Combined checkpoint inhibition appeared tolerable as post-transplant consolidation, according to the authors' conclusion.

The CDR3 holds 16 amino acids from the cysteine to the phenylalanine. The retained sequence is limited to the CDR3, 48 bases, with the frame set at the first base. The germline V and J ends show losses of 2 bases and 5 bases respectively, and no gene match explains 11 bases of the junction. The germline V gene (reference sequence) provides CDR1 MNHEY and CDR2 SMNVEV. In this chain, TRBV27 is recombined with TRBJ1-2, and 7 junction bases match TRBD1. The receptor comes from a male donor with multiple myeloma. This material consisted of PBMCs, taken in a trial of ipilimumab plus nivolumab as post-transplant consolidation. The bases are TGTGCCAGCAGTTTAACCCGACAGGGTCGGCGGTATGGCTACACCTTC. It translates to CASSLTRQGRRYGYTF.